This TCR beta chain was sequenced in a study of cytomegalovirus exposure and HLA in healthy donors. Study conclusions and caveats: There were reportedly fewer N-insertions in an Asian-associated ancestry cluster than the approximately 670-donor mean, in a later analysis. Further analysis was carried out later, and it showed several of the most significant clusters appearing linked to common viral pathogens. One variant, a missense change in DCLRE1C, was linked in a later analysis to TCR beta V- and J-gene trimming.

Germline values: CDR1 SGHRS, CDR2 YFSETQ. V was pared by 4 bases and J by 6 bases, with 23 bases between. The CDR3 is 17 residues long. The donors, nominally healthy at sampling, likely had unrecorded immune exposures. With regard to this clone: The target antigen is unknown.

The PCR had 60 Vbeta and 13 Jbeta primers. Data came from immunoSEQ multiplex PCR; TCRdb stores just in-frame clones and leaves some out. Of around 110,000 clones in the sample, about 59% were seen once. The origin of this receptor is a woman between 40 and 55 years old in good health and CMV-seropositive. The sample was PBMCs. The genes are TRBV5-1 and TRBJ2-1; TRBD2 is a possible D gene (5 bases). CDR3 sequence reads: CASSIRMIAGPVNEQFF. CDR3 nucleotide sequence: TGCGCCAGCAGCATCAGAATGATTGCGGGTCCTGTCAATGAGCAGTTCTTC.